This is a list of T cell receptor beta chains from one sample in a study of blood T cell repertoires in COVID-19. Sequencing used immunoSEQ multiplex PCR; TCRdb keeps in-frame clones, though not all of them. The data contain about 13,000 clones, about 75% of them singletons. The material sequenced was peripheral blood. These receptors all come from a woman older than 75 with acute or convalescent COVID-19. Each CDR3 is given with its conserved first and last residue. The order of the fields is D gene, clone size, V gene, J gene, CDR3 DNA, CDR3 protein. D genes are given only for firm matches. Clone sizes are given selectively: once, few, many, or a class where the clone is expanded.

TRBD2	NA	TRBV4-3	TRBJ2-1	TGCGCCAGCAGCCAACGGACTAGCGGGGGAGGCTCCTACAATGAGCAGTTCTTC	CASSQRTSGGGSYNEQFF
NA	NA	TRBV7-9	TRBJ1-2	TGTGCCAGCAGGAGAAACACAGGGACAAACTATGGCTACACCTTC	CASRRNTGTNYGYTF
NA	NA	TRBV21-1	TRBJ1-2	TGTGCCAGCAGCAGCTCGGACAGGGACTATGGCTACACCTTC	CASSSSDRDYGYTF
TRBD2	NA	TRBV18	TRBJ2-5	TGTGCCAGCTCACGGCTAGCGGGGAACCAAGAGACCCAGTACTTC	CASSRLAGNQETQYF
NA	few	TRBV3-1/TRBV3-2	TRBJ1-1	TGTGCCAGCAGCCCCCATGGGGCCAACACTGAAGCTTTCTTT	CASSPHGANTEAFF
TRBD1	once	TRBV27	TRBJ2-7	TGTGCCCGGTCCCTGGCCAGGGGGCACTACGAGCAGTACTTC	CARSLARGHYEQYF
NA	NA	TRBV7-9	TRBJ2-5	TGTGCCAGCAGCTTATTTCGCAGAACAGAGACCCAGTACTTC	CASSLFRRTETQYF
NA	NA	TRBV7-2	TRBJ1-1	TGTGCCAGCAGCCGTGGAGACAGTAGGGTCACTGAAGCTTTCTTT	CASSRGDSRVTEAFF
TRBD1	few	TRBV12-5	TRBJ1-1	TGTGCTAGTGGTTTGGGGACAGGGGCCATCTTCTCCCCATTGAACACTGAAGCTTTCTTT	CASGLGTGAIFSPLNTEAFF
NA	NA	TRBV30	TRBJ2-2	TGTGCCTGGAGTGGCAGCGGGGAGCTGTTTTTT	CAWSGSGELFF
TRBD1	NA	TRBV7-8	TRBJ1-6	TGTGCCAGCAGCTATGAGACAGGGGATAATTCACCCCTCCACTTT	CASSYETGDNSPLHF
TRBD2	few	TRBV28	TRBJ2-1	TGTGCCAGCAGTTTAGGCGGGGGGGCATTCCATGAGCAGTTCTTC	CASSLGGGAFHEQFF
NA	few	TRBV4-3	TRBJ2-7	TGCGCCAGCAGCCAAGATGGTGGGAGGCCTTCCTACGAGCAGTACTTC	CASSQDGGRPSYEQYF
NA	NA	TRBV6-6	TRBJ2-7	TGTGCCAGCCGAGAAAGTACCTACGAGCAGTACTTC	CASRESTYEQYF